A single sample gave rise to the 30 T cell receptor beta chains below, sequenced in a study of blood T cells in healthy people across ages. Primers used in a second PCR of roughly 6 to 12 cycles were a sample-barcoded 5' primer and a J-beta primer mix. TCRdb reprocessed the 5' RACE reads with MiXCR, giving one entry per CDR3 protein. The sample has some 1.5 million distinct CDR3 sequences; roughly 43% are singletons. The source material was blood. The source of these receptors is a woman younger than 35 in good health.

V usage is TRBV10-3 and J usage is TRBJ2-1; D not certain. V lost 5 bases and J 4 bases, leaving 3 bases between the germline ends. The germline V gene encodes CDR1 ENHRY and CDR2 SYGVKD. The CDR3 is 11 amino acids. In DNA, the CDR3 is TGTGCCATCAGTAGTTACAATGAGCAGTTCTTC. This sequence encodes CAISSYNEQFF.

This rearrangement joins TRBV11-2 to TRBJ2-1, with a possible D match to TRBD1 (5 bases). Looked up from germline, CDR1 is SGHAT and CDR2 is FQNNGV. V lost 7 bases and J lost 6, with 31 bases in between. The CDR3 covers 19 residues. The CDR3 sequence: CASNNFKAGIIQGFNEQFF. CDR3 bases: TGTGCCAGCAACAACTTCAAGGCAGGGATCATACAAGGTTTCAATGAGCAGTTCTTC.

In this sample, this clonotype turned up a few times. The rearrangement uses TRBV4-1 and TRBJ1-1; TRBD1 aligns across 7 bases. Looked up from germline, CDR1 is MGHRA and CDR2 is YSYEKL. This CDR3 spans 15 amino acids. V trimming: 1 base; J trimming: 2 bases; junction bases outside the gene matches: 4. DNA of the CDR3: TGCGCCAGCAGCCAAGTTTCAGGGGGTAACACTGAAGCTTTCTTT. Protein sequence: CASSQVSGGNTEAFF.

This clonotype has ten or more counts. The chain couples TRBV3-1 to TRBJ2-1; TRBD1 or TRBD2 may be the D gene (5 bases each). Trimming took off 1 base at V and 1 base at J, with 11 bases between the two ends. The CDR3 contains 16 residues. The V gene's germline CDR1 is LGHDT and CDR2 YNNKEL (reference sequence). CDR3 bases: TGTGCCAGCAGCCAAGGGTTTGAGGGGTCCTACAATGAGCAGTTCTTC. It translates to CASSQGFEGSYNEQFF.

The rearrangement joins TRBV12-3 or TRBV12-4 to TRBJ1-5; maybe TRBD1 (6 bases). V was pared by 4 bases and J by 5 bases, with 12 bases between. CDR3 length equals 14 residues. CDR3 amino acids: CASSSTGSYQPQHF. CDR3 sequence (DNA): TGTGCCAGCAGTTCTACAGGGTCCTATCAGCCCCAGCATTTT.

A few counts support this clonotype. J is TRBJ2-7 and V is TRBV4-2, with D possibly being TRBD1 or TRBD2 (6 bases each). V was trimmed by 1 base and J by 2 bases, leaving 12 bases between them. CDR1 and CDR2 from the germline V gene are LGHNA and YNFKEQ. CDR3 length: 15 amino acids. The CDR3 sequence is CASSQGRRGAYEQYF. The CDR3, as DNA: TGTGCCAGCAGCCAAGGAAGGAGGGGGGCCTACGAGCAGTACTTC.

The CDR3 is CAVLTGNSYEQYF. The CDR3 DNA follows: TGTGCCGTCTTAACAGGGAACTCCTACGAGCAGTACTTC. The chain recombines TRBV10-3 with TRBJ2-7, with D possibly matching TRBD1 (6 bases). V dropped 11 bases and J dropped 0 bases, with 14 bases sitting between them. The CDR3 spans 13 residues. In germline, CDR1 is ENHRY, CDR2 SYGVKD.

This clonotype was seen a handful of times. The CDR3 reads CASSRDRNTQYF. The CDR3 DNA sequence: TGTGCCAGCAGTCGTGACAGGAATACGCAGTATTTT. This chain joins TRBV28 and TRBJ2-3; D is perhaps TRBD1 (6 bases). Trimming took 5 bases from V and 7 from J, leaving 10 bases between them. CDR1 MDHEN and CDR2 SYDVKM come from the germline V gene. The CDR3 is 12 residues long.

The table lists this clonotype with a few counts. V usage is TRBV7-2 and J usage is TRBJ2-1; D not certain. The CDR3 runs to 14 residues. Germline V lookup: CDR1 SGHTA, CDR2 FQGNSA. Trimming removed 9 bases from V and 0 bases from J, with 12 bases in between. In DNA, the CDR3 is TGTGCCAGTGAGAAGCGTCCCTCCTACAATGAGCAGTTCTTC. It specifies CASEKRPSYNEQFF.

The CDR3 protein is CASSPRRRDRGTDTQYF. CDR3 DNA sequence: TGTGCCAGCAGCCCGAGGCGTCGGGACAGGGGCACAGATACGCAGTATTTT. This chain connects TRBV6-1 to TRBJ2-3; 9 bases fit TRBD1. Germline V lookup: CDR1 MNHNS, CDR2 SASEGT. CDR3 size: 17 residues. J was trimmed by 1 base and V by 6 bases; bases with no gene match: 11.

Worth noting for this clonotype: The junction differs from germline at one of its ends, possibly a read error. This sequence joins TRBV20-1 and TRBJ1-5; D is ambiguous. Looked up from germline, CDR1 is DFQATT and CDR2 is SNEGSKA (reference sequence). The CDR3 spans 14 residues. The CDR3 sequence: CSAPGLYSNHPQHF. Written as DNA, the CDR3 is TGCAGTGCTCCCGGCTTATATAGCAATCACCCCCAGCATTTT.

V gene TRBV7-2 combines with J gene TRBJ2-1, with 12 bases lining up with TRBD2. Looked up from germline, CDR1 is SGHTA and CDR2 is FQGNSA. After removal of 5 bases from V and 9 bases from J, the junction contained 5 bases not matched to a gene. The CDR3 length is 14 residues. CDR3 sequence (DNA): TGTGCCAGCAGCGAAGGACTAGCGGGAATTGAGCAGTTCTTC. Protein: CASSEGLAGIEQFF. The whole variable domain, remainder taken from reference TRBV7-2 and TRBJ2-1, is GAGVSQSPSNKVTEKGKDVELRCDPISGHTALYWYRQSLGQGLEFLIYFQGNSAPDKSGLPSDRFSAERTGGSVSTLTIQRTQQEDSAVYLCASSEGLAGIEQFFGPGTRLTVL.

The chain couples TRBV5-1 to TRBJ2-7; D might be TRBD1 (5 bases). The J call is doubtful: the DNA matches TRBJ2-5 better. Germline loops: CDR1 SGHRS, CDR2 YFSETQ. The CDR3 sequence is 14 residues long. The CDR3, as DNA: TGCGCCAGCAGCCCCGGACACTCCGAAGAGACCCAGTACTTC. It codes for CASSPGHSEETQYF.

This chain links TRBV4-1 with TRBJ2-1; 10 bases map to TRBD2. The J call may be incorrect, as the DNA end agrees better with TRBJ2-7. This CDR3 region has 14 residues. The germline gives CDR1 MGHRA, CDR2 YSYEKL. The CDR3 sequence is CASSPQRGGNEQYF. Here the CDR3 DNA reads TGCGCCAGCAGCCCCCAGCGGGGGGGCAATGAGCAGTACTTC.

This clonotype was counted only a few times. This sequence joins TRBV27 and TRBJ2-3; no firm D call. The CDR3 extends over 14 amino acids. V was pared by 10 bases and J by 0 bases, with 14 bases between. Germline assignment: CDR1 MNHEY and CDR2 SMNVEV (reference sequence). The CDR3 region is CATSKPSSTDTQYF. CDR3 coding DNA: TGTGCCACTTCAAAGCCGTCTAGCACAGATACGCAGTATTTT.

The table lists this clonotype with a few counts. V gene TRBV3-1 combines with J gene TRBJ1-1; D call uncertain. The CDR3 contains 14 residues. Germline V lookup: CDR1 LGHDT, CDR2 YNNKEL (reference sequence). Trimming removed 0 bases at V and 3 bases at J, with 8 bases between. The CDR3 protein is CASSQDLGDTEAFF. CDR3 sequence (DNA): TGTGCCAGCAGCCAAGATCTCGGGGACACTGAAGCTTTCTTT.

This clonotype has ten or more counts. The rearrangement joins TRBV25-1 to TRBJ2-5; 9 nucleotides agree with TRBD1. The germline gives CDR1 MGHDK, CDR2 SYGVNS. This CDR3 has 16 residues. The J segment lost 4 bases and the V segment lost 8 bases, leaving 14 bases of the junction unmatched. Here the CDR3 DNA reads TGTGCCAGCGAAGAACCGGGACAGGGTGGAGTAGAGACCCAGTACTTC. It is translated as CASEEPGQGGVETQYF.

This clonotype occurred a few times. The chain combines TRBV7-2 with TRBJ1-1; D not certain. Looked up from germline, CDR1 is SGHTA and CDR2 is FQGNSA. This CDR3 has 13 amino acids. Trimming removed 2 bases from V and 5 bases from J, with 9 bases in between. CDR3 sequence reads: CASSLKLGTEAFF. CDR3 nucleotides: TGTGCCAGCAGCTTAAAGTTGGGGACTGAAGCTTTCTTT. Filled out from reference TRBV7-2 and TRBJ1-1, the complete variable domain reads GAGVSQSPSNKVTEKGKDVELRCDPISGHTALYWYRQSLGQGLEFLIYFQGNSAPDKSGLPSDRFSAERTGGSVSTLTIQRTQQEDSAVYLCASSLKLGTEAFFGQGTRLTVV.

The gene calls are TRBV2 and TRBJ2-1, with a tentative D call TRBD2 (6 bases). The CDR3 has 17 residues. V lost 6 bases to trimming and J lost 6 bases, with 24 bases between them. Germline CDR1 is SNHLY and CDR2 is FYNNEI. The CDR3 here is CASRFTGDEVRSNEQFF. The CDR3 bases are TGTGCCAGCAGGTTTACGGGGGACGAAGTACGGAGCAATGAGCAGTTCTTC.

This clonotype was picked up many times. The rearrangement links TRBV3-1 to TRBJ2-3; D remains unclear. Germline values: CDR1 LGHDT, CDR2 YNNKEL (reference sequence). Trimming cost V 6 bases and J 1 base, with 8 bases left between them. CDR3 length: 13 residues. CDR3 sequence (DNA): TGTGCCAGCAGGGTAGGTGGCACAGATACGCAGTATTTT. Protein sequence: CASRVGGTDTQYF.

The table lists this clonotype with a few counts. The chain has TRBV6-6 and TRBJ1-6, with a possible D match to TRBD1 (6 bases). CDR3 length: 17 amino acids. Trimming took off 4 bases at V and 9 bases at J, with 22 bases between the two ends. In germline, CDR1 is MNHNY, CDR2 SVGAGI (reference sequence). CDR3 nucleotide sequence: TGTGCCAGCAGTTCCTCCAGGAGGGGGGCAGGGCCTTCACCCCTCCACTTT. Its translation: CASSSSRRGAGPSPLHF.

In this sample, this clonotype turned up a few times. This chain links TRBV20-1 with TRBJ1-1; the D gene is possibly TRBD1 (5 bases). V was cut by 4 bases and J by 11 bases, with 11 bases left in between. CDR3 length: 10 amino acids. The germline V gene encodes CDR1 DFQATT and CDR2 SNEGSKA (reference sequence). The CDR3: CSANGATAFF. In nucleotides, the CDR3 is TGCAGTGCTAACGGGGCAACGGCTTTCTTT.

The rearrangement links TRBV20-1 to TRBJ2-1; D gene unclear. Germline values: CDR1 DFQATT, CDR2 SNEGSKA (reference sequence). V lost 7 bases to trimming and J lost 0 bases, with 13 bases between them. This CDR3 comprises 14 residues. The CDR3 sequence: CSGFWSSSYNEQFF. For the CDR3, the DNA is TGCAGTGGGTTTTGGTCCAGCTCCTACAATGAGCAGTTCTTC.

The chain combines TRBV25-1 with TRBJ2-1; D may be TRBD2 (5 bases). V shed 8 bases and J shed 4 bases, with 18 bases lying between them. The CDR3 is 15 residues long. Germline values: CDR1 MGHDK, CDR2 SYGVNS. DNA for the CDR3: TGTGCCAGCCAGAATGGAGGATTGAGGTACAATGAGCAGTTCTTC. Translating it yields CASQNGGLRYNEQFF.

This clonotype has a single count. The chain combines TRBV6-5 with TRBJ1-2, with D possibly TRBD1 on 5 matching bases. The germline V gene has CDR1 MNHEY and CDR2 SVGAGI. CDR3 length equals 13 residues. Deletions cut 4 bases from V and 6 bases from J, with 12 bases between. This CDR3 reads CASSSRDWDGYTF. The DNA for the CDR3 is TGTGCCAGCAGTTCCAGGGATTGGGATGGCTACACCTTC.

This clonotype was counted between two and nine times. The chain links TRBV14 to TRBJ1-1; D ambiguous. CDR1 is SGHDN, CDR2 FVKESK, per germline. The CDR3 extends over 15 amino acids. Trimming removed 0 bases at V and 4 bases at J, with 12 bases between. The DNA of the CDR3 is TGTGCCAGCAGCCAAGACTGGGGATTGGGCACTGAAGCTTTCTTT. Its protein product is CASSQDWGLGTEAFF.

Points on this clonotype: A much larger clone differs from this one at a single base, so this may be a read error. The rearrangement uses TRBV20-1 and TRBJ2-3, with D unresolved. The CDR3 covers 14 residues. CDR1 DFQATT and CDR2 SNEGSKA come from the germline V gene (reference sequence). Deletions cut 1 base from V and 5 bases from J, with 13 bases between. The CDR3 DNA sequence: TGCAGTGCTAGAGCCCTGGTCGACGTAGATACGCAGTATTTT. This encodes CSARALVDVDTQYF.

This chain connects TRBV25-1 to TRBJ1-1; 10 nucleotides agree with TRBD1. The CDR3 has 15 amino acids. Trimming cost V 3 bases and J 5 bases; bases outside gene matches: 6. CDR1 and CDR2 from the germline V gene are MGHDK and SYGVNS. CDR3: CASSETGGGSTEAFF. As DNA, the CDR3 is TGTGCCAGCAGTGAGACAGGGGGCGGATCGACTGAAGCTTTCTTT.

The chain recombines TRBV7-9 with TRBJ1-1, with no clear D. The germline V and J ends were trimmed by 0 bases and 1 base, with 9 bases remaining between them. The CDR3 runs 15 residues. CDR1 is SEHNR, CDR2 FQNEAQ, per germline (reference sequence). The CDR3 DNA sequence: TGTGCCAGCAGCTTAGCTATGGCACAGAACACTGAAGCTTTCTTT. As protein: CASSLAMAQNTEAFF.

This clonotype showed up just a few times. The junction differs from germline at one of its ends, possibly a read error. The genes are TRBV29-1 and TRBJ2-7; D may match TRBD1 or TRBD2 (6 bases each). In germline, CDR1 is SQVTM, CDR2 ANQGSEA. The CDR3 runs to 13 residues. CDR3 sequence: CRVEDPGAYEQYF. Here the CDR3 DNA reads TGCAGAGTTGAAGATCCGGGGGCATACGAGCAGTACTTC.